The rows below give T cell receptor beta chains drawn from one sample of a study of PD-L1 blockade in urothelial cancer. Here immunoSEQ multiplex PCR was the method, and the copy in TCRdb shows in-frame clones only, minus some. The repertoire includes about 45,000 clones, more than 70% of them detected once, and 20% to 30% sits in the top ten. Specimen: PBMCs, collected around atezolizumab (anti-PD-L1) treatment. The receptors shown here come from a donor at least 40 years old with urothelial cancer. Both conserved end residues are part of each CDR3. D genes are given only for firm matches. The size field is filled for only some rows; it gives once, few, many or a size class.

CDR3 DNA: TGTGCCAGCAGTACATGGACTAGCGATTCTCTTAAGGTAGACTACGAGCAGTACTTC
CDR3 protein: CASSTWTSDSLKVDYEQYF
D gene: TRBD2
clone size: few
J gene: TRBJ2-7
V gene: TRBV28

CDR3 DNA: TGTGCCACCGGCAGACAGGGGGGCACAGATACGCAGTATTTT
CDR3 protein: CATGRQGGTDTQYF
D gene: TRBD1
clone size: .
J gene: TRBJ2-3
V gene: TRBV15

CDR3 DNA: TGTGCCAGCAGTTATGGGGCGAAGGAGACCCAGTACTTC
CDR3 protein: CASSYGAKETQYF
D gene: .
clone size: .
J gene: TRBJ2-5
V gene: TRBV6-5

CDR3 DNA: TGTGCCAGCAGCCGGGTGTGGGAGGGAGAGACCCAGTACTTC
CDR3 protein: CASSRVWEGETQYF
D gene: TRBD2
clone size: .
J gene: TRBJ2-5
V gene: TRBV7-9

CDR3 DNA: TGTGCCATCAGTGAGTCTGTCGGGAGTACGAACACCGGGGAGCTGTTTTTT
CDR3 protein: CAISESVGSTNTGELFF
D gene: .
clone size: .
J gene: TRBJ2-2
V gene: TRBV10-3

CDR3 DNA: TGTGCCAGCAGTTATGTCACTGAAGCTTTCTTT
CDR3 protein: CASSYVTEAFF
D gene: .
clone size: few
J gene: TRBJ1-1
V gene: TRBV2

CDR3 DNA: TGTGCCAGCTCACCGACTAGCGGGGCCACAGATACGCAGTATTTT
CDR3 protein: CASSPTSGATDTQYF
D gene: TRBD2
clone size: .
J gene: TRBJ2-3
V gene: TRBV18

CDR3 DNA: TGCGCCAGCAGTGAGCAAGGGGCCAACACTGAAGCTTTCTTT
CDR3 protein: CASSEQGANTEAFF
D gene: .
clone size: .
J gene: TRBJ1-1
V gene: TRBV10-1

CDR3 DNA: TGTGCCAGCAGTTACTCCGGGACAGGGTACGAGCAGTACTTC
CDR3 protein: CASSYSGTGYEQYF
D gene: TRBD1
clone size: .
J gene: TRBJ2-7
V gene: TRBV6-5

CDR3 DNA: TGTGCCAGCAGGTACAGGGGCGGCAATCAGCCCCAGCATTTT
CDR3 protein: CASRYRGGNQPQHF
D gene: TRBD1
clone size: .
J gene: TRBJ1-5
V gene: TRBV2

CDR3 DNA: TGTGCCAGCAGTCCGGGGGGACTAGGGTTTTGGGAGCAGTACTTC
CDR3 protein: CASSPGGLGFWEQYF
D gene: TRBD2
clone size: .
J gene: TRBJ2-7
V gene: TRBV28

CDR3 DNA: TGCAGCGTTGGACAGGGAGGTCGGGAGCAGTACTTC
CDR3 protein: CSVGQGGREQYF
D gene: .
clone size: .
J gene: TRBJ2-7
V gene: TRBV29-1

CDR3 DNA: TGCGCCAGCAGCCAAGTTCGGGGTTACGAGCAGTACTTC
CDR3 protein: CASSQVRGYEQYF
D gene: .
clone size: .
J gene: TRBJ2-7
V gene: TRBV4-3

CDR3 DNA: TGTGCCAGCAGCTTATTCCCGGGCGGGGAGTTCTTC
CDR3 protein: CASSLFPGGEFF
D gene: .
clone size: .
J gene: TRBJ2-1
V gene: TRBV7-2

CDR3 DNA: TGTGCCTGGAGTGGGTCCGTTTTGGCTAGCCTCAATGAGCAGTTCTTC
CDR3 protein: CAWSGSVLASLNEQFF
D gene: .
clone size: .
J gene: TRBJ2-1
V gene: TRBV30

CDR3 DNA: TGCGCCAGCAGCTTGGGGGCTAAATCGAACGACGAGCAGTACTTC
CDR3 protein: CASSLGAKSNDEQYF
D gene: .
clone size: few
J gene: TRBJ2-7
V gene: TRBV5-1

CDR3 DNA: TGCGCCACCACGACAGGTCTAGGGAGGAACACTGAAGCTTTCTTT
CDR3 protein: CATTTGLGRNTEAFF
D gene: .
clone size: few
J gene: TRBJ1-1
V gene: TRBV5-1

CDR3 DNA: TGTGCCAGCAGCTTAGGCCTGGGGGCGACAGGGGCCAACGTCCTGACTTTC
CDR3 protein: CASSLGLGATGANVLTF
D gene: .
clone size: .
J gene: TRBJ2-6
V gene: TRBV13

CDR3 DNA: TGTGCCAGCTCACCAAGTCAGGGAACACGAAACACCATATATTTT
CDR3 protein: CASSPSQGTRNTIYF
D gene: .
clone size: .
J gene: TRBJ1-3
V gene: TRBV18

CDR3 DNA: TGTGCCAGCAGCCTCAAGCGGTCCGGGGAGCTGTTTTTT
CDR3 protein: CASSLKRSGELFF
D gene: .
clone size: .
J gene: TRBJ2-2
V gene: TRBV7-2

CDR3 DNA: TGTGCCAGCAGCCCTAGGGGGGGATATAGCAATCAGCCCCAGCATTTT
CDR3 protein: CASSPRGGYSNQPQHF
D gene: .
clone size: .
J gene: TRBJ1-5
V gene: TRBV6-6

CDR3 DNA: TGCAGCGTTGTGTTTCAGGCGGGGCAGCCCCAGCATTTT
CDR3 protein: CSVVFQAGQPQHF
D gene: .
clone size: .
J gene: TRBJ1-5
V gene: TRBV29-1

CDR3 DNA: TGTGCCAGCCGGGGGCCAGGGGGCGGATCTGAAGCTTTCTTT
CDR3 protein: CASRGPGGGSEAFF
D gene: TRBD1
clone size: .
J gene: TRBJ1-1
V gene: TRBV7-2

CDR3 DNA: TGTGCCAGCAGCTTAGCGTGGCAGGCCCGCTTCCCCGGGGAGCTGTTTTTT
CDR3 protein: CASSLAWQARFPGELFF
D gene: .
clone size: .
J gene: TRBJ2-2
V gene: TRBV7-8

CDR3 DNA: TGTGCCAGCAGCCAACAGACTAGCGGGGCCACCTACGAGCAGTACTTC
CDR3 protein: CASSQQTSGATYEQYF
D gene: TRBD2
clone size: .
J gene: TRBJ2-7
V gene: TRBV4-2

CDR3 DNA: TGTGCCAGCAGTCAGTCGCAGGGGCTCCACAGGTATGGGCAGTTCTTC
CDR3 protein: CASSQSQGLHRYGQFF
D gene: .
clone size: .
J gene: TRBJ2-1
V gene: TRBV28

CDR3 DNA: TGTGCCAGCAGCCCCCGGACAGGGAGGGGAGATACGCAGTATTTT
CDR3 protein: CASSPRTGRGDTQYF
D gene: .
clone size: .
J gene: TRBJ2-3
V gene: TRBV7-2

CDR3 DNA: TGTGCCATCAGTTGGGACACCAAGTTCACGTACTTC
CDR3 protein: CAISWDTKFTYF
D gene: .
clone size: .
J gene: TRBJ2-5
V gene: TRBV10-3

CDR3 DNA: TGCGCCAGCAGCTGGGGGACTAGCGGGAGTTATGAGCAGTTCTTC
CDR3 protein: CASSWGTSGSYEQFF
D gene: TRBD2
clone size: .
J gene: TRBJ2-1
V gene: TRBV5-1

CDR3 DNA: TGCGCCAGCAGCCAAGATCCGGGGTCGCAAGAGACCCAGTACTTC
CDR3 protein: CASSQDPGSQETQYF
D gene: .
clone size: .
J gene: TRBJ2-5
V gene: TRBV4-1

CDR3 DNA: TGTGCCAGCAGCCAAGATCCGGGTTATGGTAATGAAAAACTGTTTTTT
CDR3 protein: CASSQDPGYGNEKLFF
D gene: .
clone size: .
J gene: TRBJ1-4
V gene: TRBV4-2

CDR3 DNA: TGTGCCAGCAGCCTAGTCGAGGGTATGGGTGAAAAACTGTTTTTT
CDR3 protein: CASSLVEGMGEKLFF
D gene: .
clone size: .
J gene: TRBJ1-4
V gene: TRBV7-6

CDR3 DNA: TGTGCCAGCAGCCCCCCGCCGGGGGGCAATGAGCAGTTCTTC
CDR3 protein: CASSPPPGGNEQFF
D gene: TRBD2
clone size: few
J gene: TRBJ2-1
V gene: TRBV7-9